Below, 13 T cell receptor beta chains from the same sample are listed, as sequenced in a study of CD8+CD57+ T cells in acquired aplastic anemia. TCR beta VDJ and CDR3 profiles were obtained from a genomic DNA template. MiXCR, run by TCRdb on the reads, gives a single entry per CDR3 protein. The repertoire holds some 220,000 distinct CDR3 sequences, with 34% as singletons. What was sequenced was sorted CD4+, CD8+, or CD8+CD57+ T cells (not recorded which) from PBMCs. All receptors come from a human donor in good health, serving as a control.

This clonotype occurred many times. The V gene is TRBV9, the J gene TRBJ1-2; no reliable D call. CDR1 and CDR2 (germline): SGDLS, YYNGEE. V was cut by 0 bases and J by 0 bases, with 6 bases left in between. This CDR3 has 14 residues. The CDR3 loop is CASSVAQANYGYTF. For the CDR3, the DNA is TGTGCCAGCAGCGTAGCACAAGCTAACTATGGCTACACCTTC.

This clonotype was counted only a few times. This sequence joins TRBV20-1 and TRBJ2-2, with 12 positions matching TRBD1. J was trimmed by 7 bases and V by 1 base; bases with no gene match: 16. The CDR3 spans 19 residues. Germline CDR1 DFQATT, CDR2 SNEGSKA (reference sequence). This chain's CDR3 is CSARAPWGQGAIGSGELFF. The CDR3 region has the DNA TGCAGTGCTAGAGCTCCGTGGGGACAGGGGGCGATTGGTAGCGGGGAGCTGTTTTTT.

Concerning this clonotype: An end of the junction does not agree with germline; a read error may underlie this. This chain connects TRBV19 to TRBJ2-1; perhaps TRBD1 as D (5 bases). Germline lookup yields CDR1 LNHDA and CDR2 SQIVND (reference sequence). The CDR3 has 14 amino acids. CDR3 sequence (DNA): TGTACCAGTAGTCCCGACAGAACCTACAATGGGCAGTTCTTC. Its protein product is CTSSPDRTYNGQFF.

This clonotype has a count of ten or more. The CDR3 spells CASSARTGGWETQYF. The CDR3 DNA follows: TGTGCCAGCAGCGCTAGGACAGGGGGTTGGGAGACCCAGTACTTC. The chain employs TRBV7-6 and TRBJ2-5; 10 bases map to TRBD1. After removal of 5 bases from V and 5 bases from J, the junction contained 8 bases not matched to a gene. CDR3 length: 15 residues. Germline V lookup: CDR1 SGHVS, CDR2 FNYEAQ.

This rearrangement joins TRBV19 to TRBJ2-7, with 12 bases fitting TRBD2. With V trimmed by 8 bases and J by 0 bases, 8 bases remained unmatched. The CDR3 sequence is 16 residues long. Per the germline V gene, CDR1 is LNHDA and CDR2 is SQIVND (reference sequence). The CDR3 here is CASPGTSGLSSYEQYV. The CDR3 coding sequence is TGTGCCAGTCCCGGGACTAGCGGGCTAAGCTCCTACGAGCAGTACGTC.

This clonotype was observed at least ten times. The chain uses TRBV7-2 and TRBJ2-1, with TRBD1 matching 11 bases. From germline, CDR1 is SGHTA and CDR2 FQGNSA. The junction had 2 bases not matched to a gene; V was cut back by 2 bases and J by 5 bases. This CDR3 is built from 15 residues. The CDR3, as DNA: TGTGCCAGCAGCTTAAGGACAGGGGGCCACAATGAGCAGTTCTTC. Its protein is CASSLRTGGHNEQFF.

This clonotype was found a few times. The chain carries TRBV4-2 and TRBJ2-1, with TRBD2 matching over 8 bases. The V gene end was trimmed by 4 bases and the J gene end by 5 bases; junction bases not matched to a gene: 7. Germline CDR1 is LGHNA and CDR2 is YNFKEQ. This CDR3 has 15 residues. CDR3: CASSPGLVFDNEQFF. The CDR3 DNA follows: TGTGCCAGCAGCCCGGGACTAGTTTTTGACAATGAGCAGTTCTTC.

The genes are TRBV19 and TRBJ2-7; D is possibly TRBD2 (5 bases). The CDR3 is made up of 15 amino acids. V dropped 6 bases and J dropped 0 bases, with 15 bases sitting between them. Germline lookup yields CDR1 LNHDA and CDR2 SQIVND (reference sequence). Written as DNA, the CDR3 is TGTGCCAGTAGACGAAATGCGGGTGGCTCCTACGAGCAGTACTTC. It is translated as CASRRNAGGSYEQYF.

This clonotype appeared many times. The V gene is TRBV19, the J gene TRBJ1-5; 9 nucleotides match TRBD1. Germline CDR1 reads LNHDA; CDR2 reads SQIVND (reference sequence). J gave up 4 bases and V 5 bases, and 9 bases lay outside the gene matches. The length of the CDR3 is 16 residues. This chain's CDR3 is CASSPRDRDLNQPQHF. The CDR3 region has the DNA TGTGCCAGTAGTCCACGGGACAGGGATCTAAATCAGCCCCAGCATTTT.

This clonotype was seen ten or more times. The chain couples TRBV11-2 to TRBJ2-3; a weak D match, TRBD1 (6 bases). The CDR3 totals 16 residues. The V end lost 5 bases, the J end lost 1 base, and 16 bases lay between the germline ends. The germline gives CDR1 SGHAT, CDR2 FQNNGV. CDR3 DNA sequence: TGTGCCAGCAGCCTGCCCACAGGGCTGGGCACAGATACGCAGTATTTT. Residues: CASSLPTGLGTDTQYF.

Many counts were recorded for this clonotype. The CDR3 is CASSPRVGGRGLGGELFF. CDR3 nucleotides: TGTGCCAGCAGCCCCAGGGTAGGCGGGAGGGGACTAGGCGGGGAGCTGTTTTTT. V gene TRBV25-1 combines with J gene TRBJ2-2, with TRBD2 matching over 9 bases. The CDR3 runs to 18 residues. Germline V lookup: CDR1 MGHDK, CDR2 SYGVNS. V was pared by 6 bases and J by 7 bases, with 18 bases of the junction left unmatched.

This clonotype has at least ten counts. The chain carries TRBV20-1 and TRBJ2-7, with a tentative D call TRBD2 (6 bases). CDR1 is DFQATT, CDR2 SNEGSKA, per germline (reference sequence). The CDR3 sequence is 15 residues long. V was pared by 6 bases and J by 4 bases, with 22 bases between. The CDR3 bases are TGCAGTGCCCGGCTACTAGGGCAGGGAGGTTACGAGCAGTACTTC. Its protein is CSARLLGQGGYEQYF.

As to this clonotype: Since a much larger clone is just one base distant, this may be a read error. Since the CDR3 does not end with the conserved phenylalanine or tryptophan, this likely comes from a read error. The CDR3: CASSAGFFQPQHL. The CDR3 DNA reads TGTGCCAGCAGCGCCGGGTTTTTTCAGCCCCAGCATCTT. The gene calls are TRBV2 and TRBJ1-5; the D is unclear. Germline V gene data show CDR1 as SNHLY and CDR2 as FYNNEI. This CDR3 comprises 13 residues. V was trimmed by 6 bases and J by 6 bases, leaving 12 bases between them.